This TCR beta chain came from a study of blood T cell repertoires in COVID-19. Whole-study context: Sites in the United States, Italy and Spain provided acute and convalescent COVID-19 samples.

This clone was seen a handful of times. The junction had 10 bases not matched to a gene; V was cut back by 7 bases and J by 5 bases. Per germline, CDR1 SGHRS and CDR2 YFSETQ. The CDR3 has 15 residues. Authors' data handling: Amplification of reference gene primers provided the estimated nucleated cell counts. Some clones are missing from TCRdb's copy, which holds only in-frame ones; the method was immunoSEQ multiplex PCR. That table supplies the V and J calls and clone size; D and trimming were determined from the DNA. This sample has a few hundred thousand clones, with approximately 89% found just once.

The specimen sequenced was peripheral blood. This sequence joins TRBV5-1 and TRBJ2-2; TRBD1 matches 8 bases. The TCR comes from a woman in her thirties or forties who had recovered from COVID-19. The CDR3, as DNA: TGCGCCAGCGCCCCCGGGACAGGTGTTACCGGGGAGCTGTTTTTT. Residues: CASAPGTGVTGELFF.